Sequencing of this T cell receptor beta chain was carried out in a study of blood T cell repertoires in COVID-19. Repertoires were generated with immunoSEQ multiplex PCR, while TCRdb's copy carries only in-frame clones and drops some. The data contain around 160,000 clones, 85% to 90% of them singletons. Per the germline V gene, CDR1 is MNHEY and CDR2 is SMNVEV (reference sequence). V lost 11 bases, J lost 3 bases, and 16 bases lay in between. The CDR3 runs 13 residues. This TCR came from a man aged 18 to 30 with COVID-19, enrolled during active disease. The gene calls are TRBV27 and TRBJ1-1, with D maybe TRBD1 (5 bases). Sequences were obtained from peripheral blood. The CDR3 reads CAASGVGDTEAFF. The CDR3 nucleotides are TGTGCCGCCTCGGGGGTCGGGGACACTGAAGCTTTCTTT.